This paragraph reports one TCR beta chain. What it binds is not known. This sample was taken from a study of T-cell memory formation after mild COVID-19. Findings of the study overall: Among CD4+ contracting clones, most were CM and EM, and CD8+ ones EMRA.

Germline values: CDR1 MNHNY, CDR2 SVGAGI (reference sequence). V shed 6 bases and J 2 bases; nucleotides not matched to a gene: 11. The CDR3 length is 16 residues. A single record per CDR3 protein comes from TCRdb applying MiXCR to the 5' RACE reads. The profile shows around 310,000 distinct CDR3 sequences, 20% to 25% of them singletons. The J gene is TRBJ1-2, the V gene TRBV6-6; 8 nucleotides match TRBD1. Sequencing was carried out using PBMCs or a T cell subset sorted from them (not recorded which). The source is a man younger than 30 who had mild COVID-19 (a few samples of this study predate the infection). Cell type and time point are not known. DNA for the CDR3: TGTGCCAGCAGCCCGCTGACAGGGGTGAAAAACTATGGCTACACCTTC. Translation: CASSPLTGVKNYGYTF.